Sequencing of this T cell receptor (beta chain) was carried out in a study of blood T cell repertoires in COVID-19. Across the study: Some COVID-19 samples were acute and others convalescent; all came from the United States, Italy and Spain.

In the authors' workflow: Using reference gene primer amplification, nucleated cell counts were estimated. The repertoire was sequenced with immunoSEQ multiplex PCR; TCRdb's copy has only in-frame clones and lacks some. V and J calls and clone size follow that table, whereas D and trimming were derived from the DNA. Of 350,000 to 450,000 clones listed, around 87% were seen once; the top ten hold 2% to 2.5%. There are 15 residues in the CDR3. CDR1 is KGHSH and CDR2 is LQKENI in the germline V gene. The germline V and J ends were trimmed by 2 bases and 1 base, with 9 bases remaining between them. In Seattle, patients joined the study during active infection and were tracked longitudinally.

Sample: peripheral blood. The chain recombines TRBV18 with TRBJ1-5, with a possible D match to TRBD1 (5 bases). The receptor comes from a woman in her sixties or seventies with COVID-19, enrolled during active disease. CDR3 protein: CASSPYDSSNQPQHF. As DNA, the CDR3 is TGTGCCAGCTCACCATATGACAGCAGCAATCAGCCCCAGCATTTT.